Each of the 26 T cell receptor beta chains below was sequenced from the same sample in a study of T cells expressing NK-cell markers. TCRdb re-called the 5' RACE reads and shows each CDR3 protein once, DNA omitted. The table lists about 550,000 distinct CDR3 sequences, with 3% to 4.5% in the top ten. The source material was blood T cells: a sorted CD56 or NKG2C T cell subset, CD4+ or CD8+ T cells, or bulk PBMC T cells (not recorded which). The receptor set was obtained from a young man in good health.

The gene calls are TRBV5-1 and TRBJ2-2; TCRdb outputs TRBD1, but without DNA this stays unchecked. Germline values: CDR1 SGHRS, CDR2 YFSETQ. The CDR3 sequence is 15 residues long. This CDR3 is CASRKGQLMAGELFF.

The chain joins TRBV6-1 to TRBJ1-2; TCRdb reports TRBD1, a call that lacks DNA to check it against. The CDR3 runs to 14 residues. Germline lookup yields CDR1 MNHNS and CDR2 SASEGT. The CDR3 sequence is CASSEGQGASGYTF.

The genes are TRBV28 and TRBJ1-2. There are 16 residues in the CDR3. The V gene's germline CDR1 is MDHEN and CDR2 SYDVKM. The CDR3 loop is CASSLFSGRTKTGYTF.

CDR3 loop: CSARVVVAGGTETQYF. The chain recombines TRBV20-1 with TRBJ2-5; TCRdb's D call of TRBD2 is untestable without DNA. This CDR3 is 16 amino acids long. CDR1 and CDR2 (germline): DFQATT, SNEGSKA (reference sequence).

CDR3 region: CASSRNGPGGAYEQYF. The chain combines TRBV27 with TRBJ2-7; TCRdb's D call of TRBD1 is untestable without DNA. Germline-derived CDR1 and CDR2 are MNHEY and SMNVEV (reference sequence). This CDR3 region has 16 residues.

The V gene is TRBV12-3 or TRBV12-4, the J gene TRBJ2-5; the D call of TRBD1 rests on TCRdb alone, since no DNA is present to check it. The CDR3 contains 15 residues. CDR3 region: CASSLMTGGQETQYF.

This chain links TRBV7-3 with TRBJ2-7; lacking DNA, the TRBD2 call made by TCRdb goes unchecked. The CDR3 covers 14 residues. Germline V gene lookup returns CDR1 SGHTA and CDR2 FQGTGA. The CDR3 protein is CASSPEGLVDEQYF.

The CDR3 region is CASTRPTGQFF. This chain uses TRBV19 with TRBJ2-1. The CDR3 sequence is 11 residues long. Germline lookup yields CDR1 LNHDA and CDR2 SQIVND (reference sequence).

CDR3 residues: CASSLAGPRYTDTQYF. V usage is TRBV5-1 and J usage is TRBJ2-3; TCRdb designates TRBD1, a call that cannot be tested without DNA. CDR1 is SGHRS and CDR2 is YFSETQ in the germline V gene. This CDR3 spans 16 amino acids.

The chain carries TRBV12-3 or TRBV12-4 and TRBJ2-1. This CDR3 comprises 11 residues. The CDR3 protein is CASSLLGFLFF.

The V and J genes are TRBV20-1 and TRBJ2-5; no DNA is available, so the TRBD1 call from TCRdb remains unchecked. There are 13 residues in the CDR3. Germline assignment: CDR1 DFQATT and CDR2 SNEGSKA (reference sequence). CDR3 amino acids: CSATAGTWETQYF.

V gene TRBV7-9 combines with J gene TRBJ2-3. This CDR3 is 14 amino acids long. Germline values: CDR1 SEHNR, CDR2 FQNEAQ (reference sequence). The CDR3 loop is CASSLNPRADTQYF. The complete variable domain, with remaining parts taken from reference TRBV7-9 and TRBJ2-3, reads DTGVSQNPRHKITKRGQNVTFRCDPISEHNRLYWYRQTLGQGPEFLTYFQNEAQLEKSRLLSDRFSAERPKGSFSTLEIQRTEQGDSAMYLCASSLNPRADTQYFGPGTRLTVL.

The CDR3 sequence is CASSRPGEPQHF. This chain connects TRBV7-6 to TRBJ1-5; TCRdb lists TRBD1, though no DNA is available to test this call. Germline-derived CDR1 and CDR2 are SGHVS and FNYEAQ. This CDR3 is built from 12 residues.

This chain joins TRBV6-2 or TRBV6-3 and TRBJ2-1; TCRdb lists TRBD1, though no DNA is available to test this call. Germline V lookup: CDR1 MNHEY, CDR2 SVGEGT. This CDR3 is built from 12 residues. The CDR3 sequence is CASSYAGAEQFF.

The V and J genes are TRBV12-3 or TRBV12-4 and TRBJ1-6. The CDR3 is 15 amino acids. This CDR3 is CASSGGGSYNSPLHF.

This chain uses TRBV12-3 or TRBV12-4 with TRBJ2-1; no DNA is available, so the TRBD1 call from TCRdb remains unchecked. This CDR3 comprises 17 residues. The CDR3 reads CASSFMISGGYYNEQFF.

V usage is TRBV7-3 and J usage is TRBJ2-3. In germline, CDR1 is SGHTA, CDR2 FQGTGA. The length of the CDR3 is 15 residues. CDR3 sequence reads: CASSLGHSSTDTQYF.

The gene calls are TRBV9 and TRBJ2-3; the TCRdb call, TRBD1, lacks DNA for checking. This CDR3 spans 15 amino acids. The V gene's germline CDR1 is SGDLS and CDR2 YYNGEE. The CDR3 here is CASSVEQGGADTQYF.

The chain has TRBV15 and TRBJ2-3. Germline loops: CDR1 LNHNV, CDR2 YYDKDF (reference sequence). The CDR3 consists of 13 residues. The CDR3 here is CATSRDLGDTQYF.

This rearrangement joins TRBV20-1 to TRBJ2-1. The V gene's germline CDR1 is DFQATT and CDR2 SNEGSKA (reference sequence). The CDR3 runs to 14 residues. This chain's CDR3 is CSAQLGSSYNEQFF.

The chain has TRBV27 and TRBJ2-3; TCRdb names TRBD2, which stays unverified in the absence of DNA. CDR1 is MNHEY, CDR2 SMNVEV, per germline (reference sequence). The CDR3 extends over 18 amino acids. This chain's CDR3 is CASSSPTIAGGFTDTQYF.

This rearrangement joins TRBV5-6 to TRBJ2-2. CDR1 is SGHDT, CDR2 YYEEEE, per germline. The CDR3 has 15 amino acids. The CDR3 sequence is CASSFELTFTGELFF.

The chain recombines TRBV20-1 with TRBJ2-5; absent DNA, TCRdb's TRBD2 call cannot be checked. CDR3 size: 18 residues. Germline assignment: CDR1 DFQATT and CDR2 SNEGSKA (reference sequence). CDR3 loop: CSARGDGTSGRADETQYF.

The CDR3 loop reads CASSLDSRYNYNEQFF. The chain joins TRBV11-2 to TRBJ2-1. Germline V lookup: CDR1 SGHAT, CDR2 FQNNGV. CDR3 size: 16 residues. Full variable domain (rest looked up from reference TRBV11-2 and TRBJ2-1): EAGVAQSPRYKIIEKRQSVAFWCNPISGHATLYWYQQILGQGPKLLIQFQNNGVVDDSQLPKDRFSAERLKGVDSTLKIQPAKLEDSAVYLCASSLDSRYNYNEQFFGPGTRLTVL.

The V and J genes are TRBV7-3 and TRBJ2-7. Germline V lookup: CDR1 SGHTA, CDR2 FQGTGA. This CDR3 is 14 amino acids long. The CDR3 is CASSLSSVSNEQYF.

V is TRBV7-8 and J is TRBJ2-7; TCRdb's D call of TRBD1 is untestable without DNA. Germline CDR1 reads SGHVS; CDR2 reads FQNEAQ. This CDR3 has 15 residues. The CDR3 loop reads CASSDQGALTYEQYF.